This TCR beta chain comes out of a study of blood T cells in healthy people across ages. In the study overall: Template-switching capture recovered about one barcoded beta molecule per two T cells.

Worth noting for this clonotype: What it binds is unknown.

This CDR3 is 19 amino acids long. V lost 0 bases and J lost 3; bases outside the gene matches: 16. Germline CDR1 is MGHRA and CDR2 is YSYEKL. Using a J-beta primer mix together with a sample-barcoded 5' primer, a second PCR was run for roughly 7 to 11 cycles. TCRdb processed the 5' RACE reads anew with MiXCR; each CDR3 protein has one entry. This table holds 800,000 to 950,000 distinct CDR3 sequences, about 28% found once. Notes on the study in general: Shifts in expanded clonotypes may have been confounded by donor CMV status, which was unknown.

These data were likewise used in another study, on T cells of mothers and their children. That study reports: For the second PCR, the M1S primer put in sample barcodes and 2-4 random nucleotides. Each mother yielded more than 10 million TCR beta CDR3 reads. Each child yielded 2.5 million to 3 million reads.

The chain is built from TRBV4-1 and TRBJ2-5; 7 bases align to TRBD2. The source material was blood. This TCR came from a woman between 40 and 50 years old in good health. The CDR3 nucleotides are TGCGCCAGCAGCCAAGAAGGCCAGGGATTGCGGGGGACCGAAGAGACCCAGTACTTC. It encodes CASSQEGQGLRGTEETQYF.